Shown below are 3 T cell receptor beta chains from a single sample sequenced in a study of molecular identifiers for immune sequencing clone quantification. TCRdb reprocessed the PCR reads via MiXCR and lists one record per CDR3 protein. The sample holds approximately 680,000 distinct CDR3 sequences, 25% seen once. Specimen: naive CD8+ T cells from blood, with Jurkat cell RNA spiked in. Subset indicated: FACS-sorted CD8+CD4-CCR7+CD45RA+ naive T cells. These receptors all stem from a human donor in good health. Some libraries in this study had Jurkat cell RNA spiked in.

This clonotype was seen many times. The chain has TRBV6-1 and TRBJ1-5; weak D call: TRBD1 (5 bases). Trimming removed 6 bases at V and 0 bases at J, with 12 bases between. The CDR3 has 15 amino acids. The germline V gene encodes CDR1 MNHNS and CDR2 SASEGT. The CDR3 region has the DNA TGTGCCAGCAGGGGGGAGCACTATAGCAATCAGCCCCAGCATTTT. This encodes CASRGEHYSNQPQHF.

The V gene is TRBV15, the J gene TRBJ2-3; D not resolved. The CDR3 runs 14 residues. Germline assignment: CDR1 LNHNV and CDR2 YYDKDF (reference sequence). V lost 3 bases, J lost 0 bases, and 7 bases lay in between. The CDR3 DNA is TGTGCCACCAGCAGTGGTGGTAGCACAGATACGCAGTATTTT. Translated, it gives CATSSGGSTDTQYF.

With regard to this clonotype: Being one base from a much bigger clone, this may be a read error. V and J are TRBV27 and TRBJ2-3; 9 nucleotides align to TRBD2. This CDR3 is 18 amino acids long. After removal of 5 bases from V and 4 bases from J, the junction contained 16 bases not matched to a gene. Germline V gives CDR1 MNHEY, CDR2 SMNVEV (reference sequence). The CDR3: CASSHSPFAGGPADTQYF. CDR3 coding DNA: TGTGCCAGCAGTCACAGTCCGTTTGCGGGGGGGCCCGCAGATACGCAGTATTTT.